This T cell receptor (beta chain) was recovered during a study of OX40 agonist ivuxolimab in advanced cancers. Measured with immunoSEQ multiplex PCR; TCRdb has only the in-frame clones, and not every one. The data show more than 80,000 clones, under 95% seen once. This CDR3 comprises 19 residues. J lost 0 bases, V lost 5 bases, and 16 bases had no gene match. Germline V gene data show CDR1 as LNHDA and CDR2 as SQIVND (reference sequence). This rearrangement joins TRBV19 to TRBJ2-1; 7 bases are shared with TRBD2. The material sequenced was CD4+ or CD8+ T cells sorted from blood, taken in a trial of the OX40 agonist ivuxolimab. This receptor was identified in an adult with an advanced solid tumor such as melanoma, head and neck, liver or kidney cancer. CDR3 in amino acids: CASSVRSGGSGLSYNEQFF. CDR3 in DNA: TGTGCCAGTAGTGTCCGCTCGGGCGGGAGTGGCCTCTCCTACAATGAGCAGTTCTTC.